The clone carrying this T cell receptor beta chain was counted ten times or more. The target antigen is unknown. These data are taken from a study of spatial heterogeneity in lung cancer. On the study more broadly: Averaged across combinations, each unique TCR and UMI pairing appeared more than ten times in raw reads, which were uncorrected.

Trimming pared 5 bases from V and 3 bases from J, leaving 14 bases between. The CDR3 contains 14 residues. Germline V lookup: CDR1 MDHEN, CDR2 SYDVKM. Study-level findings and limits: The number of expanded tumor alpha and beta chains correlated with mutation number.

All TCR cDNA molecules were individually tagged with a unique molecular identifier. TCRdb analysed the 5' RACE reads with MiXCR anew, one entry per CDR3 protein. The data contain roughly 4,500 distinct CDR3 sequences, roughly 7.5% of them singletons. Time point indicated: sample taken at primary tumor resection. Tumor, nontumor lung or frozen PBMC supplied whole RNA, sequenced without sorting. The receptor comes from a male donor with early-stage non-small cell lung cancer. The V call is TRBV28, the J call TRBJ2-7; D possibly matches TRBD1 or TRBD2 (5 bases each). The source material was lung tumor tissue, sampled at surgery. CDR3 amino acids: CASSIPGPIYEQYF. The CDR3 DNA reads as TGTGCCAGCAGTATTCCGGGACCGATCTACGAGCAGTACTTC.